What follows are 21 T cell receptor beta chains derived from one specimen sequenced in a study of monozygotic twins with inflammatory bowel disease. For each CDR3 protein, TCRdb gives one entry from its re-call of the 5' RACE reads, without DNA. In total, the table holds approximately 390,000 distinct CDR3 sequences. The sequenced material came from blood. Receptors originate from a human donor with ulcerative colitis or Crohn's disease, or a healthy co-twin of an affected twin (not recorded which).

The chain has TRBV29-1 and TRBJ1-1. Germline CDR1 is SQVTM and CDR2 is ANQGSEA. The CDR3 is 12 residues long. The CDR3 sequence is CSVTRQNTEAFF.

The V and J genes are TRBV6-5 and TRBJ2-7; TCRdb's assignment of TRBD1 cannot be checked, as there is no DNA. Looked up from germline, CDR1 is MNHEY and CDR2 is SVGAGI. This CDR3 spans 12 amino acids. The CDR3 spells CASRDRVNEQYF.

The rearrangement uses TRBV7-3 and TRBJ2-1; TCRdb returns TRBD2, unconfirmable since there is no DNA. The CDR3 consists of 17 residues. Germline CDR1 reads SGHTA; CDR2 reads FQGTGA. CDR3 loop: CASSRRGSGSSYNEQFF.

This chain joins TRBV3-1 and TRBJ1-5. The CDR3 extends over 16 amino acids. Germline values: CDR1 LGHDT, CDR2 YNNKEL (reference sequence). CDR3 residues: CASSPGGGFGNQPQHF.

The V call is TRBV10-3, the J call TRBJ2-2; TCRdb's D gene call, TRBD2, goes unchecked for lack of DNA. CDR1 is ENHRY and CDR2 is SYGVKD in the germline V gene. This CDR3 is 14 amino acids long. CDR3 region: CAVRSGGNTGELFF.

CDR3 region: CASSLSFSVGETQYF. The chain employs TRBV7-2 and TRBJ2-5. This CDR3 contains 15 residues. The germline CDR1 and CDR2 sequences are SGHTA and FQGNSA.

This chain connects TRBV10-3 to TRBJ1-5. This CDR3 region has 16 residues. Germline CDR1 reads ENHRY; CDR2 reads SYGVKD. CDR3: CAISESNQGGSQPQHF.

CDR3 protein: CASSLDGLAEAFF. The rearrangement uses TRBV5-1 and TRBJ1-1. The CDR3 is made up of 13 amino acids. From germline, CDR1 is SGHRS and CDR2 YFSETQ.

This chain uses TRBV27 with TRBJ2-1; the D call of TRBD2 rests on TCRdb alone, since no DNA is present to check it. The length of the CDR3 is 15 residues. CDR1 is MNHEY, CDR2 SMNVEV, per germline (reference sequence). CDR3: CASWESGVLRNEQFF.

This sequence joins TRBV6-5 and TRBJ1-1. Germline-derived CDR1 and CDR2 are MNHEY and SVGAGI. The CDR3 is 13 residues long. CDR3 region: CASRGMRGAEAFF.

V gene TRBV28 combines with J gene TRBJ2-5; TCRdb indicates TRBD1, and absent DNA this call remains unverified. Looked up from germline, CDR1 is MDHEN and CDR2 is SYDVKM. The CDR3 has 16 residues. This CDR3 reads CASSRGQGATGETQYF.

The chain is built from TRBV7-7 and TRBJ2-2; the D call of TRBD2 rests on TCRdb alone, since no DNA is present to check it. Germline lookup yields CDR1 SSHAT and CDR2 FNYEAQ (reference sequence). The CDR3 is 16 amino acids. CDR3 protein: CASGGLAGLGTGELFF.

The CDR3 here is CASSSLAGGEGETQYF. The chain recombines TRBV7-9 with TRBJ2-5; TCRdb proposes TRBD2, but this gene call is untestable without DNA. The CDR3 spans 16 residues. Germline V gives CDR1 SEHNR, CDR2 FQNEAQ (reference sequence).

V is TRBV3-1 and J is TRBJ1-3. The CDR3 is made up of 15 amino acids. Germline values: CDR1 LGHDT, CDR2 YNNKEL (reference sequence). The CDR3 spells CASSQDGFTGNTIYF. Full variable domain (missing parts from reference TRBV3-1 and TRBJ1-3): DTAVSQTPKYLVTQMGNDKSIKCEQNLGHDTMYWYKQDSKKFLKIMFSYNNKELIINETVPNRFSPKSPDKAHLNLHINSLELGDSAVYFCASSQDGFTGNTIYFGEGSWLTVV.

The CDR3: CASSEAGSVQETQYF. The chain uses TRBV2 and TRBJ2-5. Per germline, CDR1 SNHLY and CDR2 FYNNEI. The CDR3 is made up of 15 amino acids.

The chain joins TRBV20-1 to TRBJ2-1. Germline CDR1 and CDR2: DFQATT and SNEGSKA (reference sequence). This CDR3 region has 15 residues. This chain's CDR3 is CSARSRGRAYNEQFF.

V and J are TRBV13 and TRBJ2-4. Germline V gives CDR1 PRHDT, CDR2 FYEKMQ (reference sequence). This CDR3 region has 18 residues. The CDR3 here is CASSLLQWRSGTKNIQYF.

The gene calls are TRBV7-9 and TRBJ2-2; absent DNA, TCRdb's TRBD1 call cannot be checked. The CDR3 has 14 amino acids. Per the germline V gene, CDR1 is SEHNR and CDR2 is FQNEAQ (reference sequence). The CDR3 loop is CASSRQQNTGELFF. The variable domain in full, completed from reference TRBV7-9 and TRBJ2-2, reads DTGVSQNPRHKITKRGQNVTFRCDPISEHNRLYWYRQTLGQGPEFLTYFQNEAQLEKSRLLSDRFSAERPKGSFSTLEIQRTEQGDSAMYLCASSRQQNTGELFFGEGSRLTVL.

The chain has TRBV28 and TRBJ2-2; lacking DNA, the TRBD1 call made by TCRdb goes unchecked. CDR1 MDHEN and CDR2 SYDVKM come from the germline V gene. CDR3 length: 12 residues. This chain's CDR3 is CASSPLVGELFF.

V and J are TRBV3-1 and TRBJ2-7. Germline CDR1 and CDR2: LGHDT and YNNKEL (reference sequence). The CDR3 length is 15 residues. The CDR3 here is CASSQESKGTYEQYF.

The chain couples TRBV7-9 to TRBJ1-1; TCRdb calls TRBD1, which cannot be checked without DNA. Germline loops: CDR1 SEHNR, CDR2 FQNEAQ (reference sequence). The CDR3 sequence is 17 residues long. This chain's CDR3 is CASSLHRGRDLNTEAFF.